The 28 T cell receptor beta chains presented below share a single source sample, sequenced in a study of blood T cell repertoires in COVID-19. Produced via immunoSEQ multiplex PCR; TCRdb's table is partial and in-frame only. The data contain more than 200,000 clones, around nine tenths of them singletons. Sequencing was performed on peripheral blood. The receptors stem from a woman aged 55-69 years with COVID-19, enrolled during active disease.

This clone was observed a few times. This sequence joins TRBV10-1 and TRBJ2-7; 14 bases map to TRBD2. With V trimmed by 6 bases and J by 0 bases, 13 bases remained unmatched. This CDR3 is 19 amino acids long. In germline, CDR1 is WNHNN, CDR2 SYGVQD (reference sequence). CDR3 in DNA: TGCGCCAGCAGCCCCGGGACTAGCGGGAGTTCTCTTAGCTCCTACGAGCAGTACTTC. This encodes CASSPGTSGSSLSSYEQYF.

For the CDR3, the DNA is TGTGCCAGCAGGGTTAGCGGGAGGGCCCTCGATGAGCAGTTCTTC. The encoded protein is CASRVSGRALDEQFF. V gene TRBV3-1 (or the pseudogene TRBV3-2) combines with J gene TRBJ2-1, with 11 positions matching TRBD2. Germline V gene sequence: CDR1 LGHDT, CDR2 YNNKEL (reference sequence). Losses at the gene ends were 6 bases for V and 8 bases for J; bases not matched to a gene: 9. This CDR3 is built from 15 residues.

This sequence joins TRBV7-6 and TRBJ1-2; TRBD1 matches at 7 bases. V was pared by 4 bases and J by 2 bases, with 7 bases of the junction left unmatched. The CDR3 runs to 15 residues. Germline V gene lookup returns CDR1 SGHVS and CDR2 FNYEAQ. The CDR3, as DNA: TGTGCCAGCAGCTCGAGTCGACAGGGCAACTATGGCTACACCTTC. It encodes CASSSSRQGNYGYTF.

This clone was detected once. The CDR3 loop reads CASSVLSSYNEQFF. The CDR3, as DNA: TGTGCCAGCAGCGTCTTGAGCTCCTACAATGAGCAGTTCTTC. This sequence joins TRBV9 and TRBJ2-1, with D unresolved. CDR3 length: 14 residues. V gave up 2 bases and J gave up 0 bases, with 6 bases separating them. CDR1 SGDLS and CDR2 YYNGEE come from the germline V gene.

The J gene is TRBJ1-2, the V gene TRBV5-4; D is unclear. CDR1 SGHNT and CDR2 YYREEE come from the germline V gene (reference sequence). V was cut by 1 base and J by 7 bases, with 5 bases left in between. The CDR3 covers 11 residues. The CDR3 DNA reads as TGTGCCAGCAGCTTGCACATTGGCTACACCTTC. This codes for CASSLHIGYTF.

The CDR3 loop is CASSFGTGGLTHSPLHF. In DNA form, the CDR3 reads TGTGCCAGCAGTTTTGGGACAGGGGGCCTTACGCATTCACCCCTCCACTTT. The V and J genes are TRBV27 and TRBJ1-6; 12 bases are shared with TRBD1. J lost 8 bases, V lost 3 bases, and 8 bases had no gene match. Per germline, CDR1 MNHEY and CDR2 SMNVEV (reference sequence). This CDR3 contains 17 residues.

This clone was counted a single time. The gene calls are TRBV7-9 and TRBJ2-5, with D perhaps matching TRBD1 (5 bases). V was clipped by 6 bases and J by 1 base, with 12 bases between them. Germline V gives CDR1 SEHNR, CDR2 FQNEAQ (reference sequence). This CDR3 comprises 14 residues. The CDR3, as DNA: TGTGCCAGCAGTTTTGCGGACACCCAAGAGACCCAGTACTTC. Translation: CASSFADTQETQYF.

This clone was observed once. The rearrangement uses TRBV7-2 and TRBJ2-6; 8 bases agree with TRBD1. The CDR3 consists of 19 residues. Germline V gene data show CDR1 as SGHTA and CDR2 as FQGNSA. Unmatched junction bases numbered 14, after V lost 1 base and J lost 6 bases. CDR3 sequence (DNA): TGTGCCAGCAGCTTAGGCCTCAGGGGGCGTCTTTACTTGGCCAACGTCCTGACTTTC. Amino acids: CASSLGLRGRLYLANVLTF.

The V and J genes are TRBV18 and TRBJ1-1, with D maybe TRBD1 (5 bases). Trimming took off 3 bases at V and 0 bases at J, with 8 bases between the two ends. Germline-derived CDR1 and CDR2 are KGHSH and LQKENI. The CDR3 loop spans 14 amino acids. CDR3 nucleotide sequence: TGTGCCAGCTCACCGTCAGGGTTGAACACTGAAGCTTTCTTT. Encoded protein: CASSPSGLNTEAFF.

V is TRBV19 and J is TRBJ2-2, with 11 bases identical to TRBD2. The CDR3 runs 15 residues. With V trimmed by 6 bases and J by 0 bases, 0 bases remained unmatched. Germline CDR1 is LNHDA and CDR2 is SQIVND (reference sequence). The CDR3 bases are TGTGCCAGTAGACTAGCGGGAGCGAACACCGGGGAGCTGTTTTTT. Translating it yields CASRLAGANTGELFF.

The chain carries TRBV5-1 and TRBJ1-4, with D perhaps matching TRBD1 (6 bases). The CDR3 contains 15 residues. The germline V gene encodes CDR1 SGHRS and CDR2 YFSETQ. Deletions cut 3 bases from V and 5 bases from J, with 14 bases between. The CDR3: CASSSTGIVNEKLFF. CDR3 in DNA: TGCGCCAGCAGCTCAACAGGGATTGTCAATGAAAAACTGTTTTTT.

The chain recombines TRBV4-2 with TRBJ2-2; TRBD2 aligns across 9 bases. This CDR3 contains 18 residues. Germline CDR1 is LGHNA and CDR2 is YNFKEQ. V trimming: 1 base; J trimming: 1 base; junction bases outside the gene matches: 7. Written as DNA, the CDR3 is TGTGCCAGCAGCCAAGCTTCATCGACTAGCGGGAACACCGGGGAGCTGTTTTTT. This translates into CASSQASSTSGNTGELFF.

V gene TRBV21-1 combines with J gene TRBJ2-1; the table's D call of TRBD2 was not tested on the DNA. TRBV21-1 is a pseudogene locus. The CDR3 sequence is 16 residues long. The CDR3 nucleotides read TGTGCCAGCAGCAGGGTAGCGGGAGGGCGCTACAATGAGCAGTTCTTC. Protein product: CASSRVAGGRYNEQFF.

This chain joins TRBV7-2 and TRBJ2-1, with TRBD2 matching 11 bases. Germline CDR1 SGHTA, CDR2 FQGNSA. This CDR3 spans 16 amino acids. V lost 2 bases to trimming and J lost 6 bases; unmatched junction nucleotides: 6. The DNA for the CDR3 is TGTGCCAGCAGCTTAAGAGGGCTAGCGGGAGGCAATGAGCAGTTCTTC. Translation: CASSLRGLAGGNEQFF.

The table lists this clone with a count of one. The V and J genes are TRBV3-1 (or the pseudogene TRBV3-2) and TRBJ1-2, with 10 bases lining up with TRBD1. J lost 7 bases, V lost 4 bases, and 6 bases had no gene match. Germline CDR1 reads LGHDT; CDR2 reads YNNKEL (reference sequence). CDR3 length: 14 amino acids. The CDR3 nucleotides read TGTGCCAGCAGCCCCCCGGGACAGGGGAGTGGCTACACCTTC. Amino acids: CASSPPGQGSGYTF.

The gene calls are TRBV5-6 and TRBJ2-3; D might be TRBD2 (6 bases). V lost 2 bases and J 3 bases, leaving 16 bases between the germline ends. The germline CDR1 and CDR2 sequences are SGHDT and YYEEEE. The CDR3 extends over 16 amino acids. CDR3 DNA: TGTGCCAGCAGCTTTGGGATAGCGGATTCTACAGATACGCAGTATTTT. Its protein is CASSFGIADSTDTQYF. The full variable domain, rest sourced from reference TRBV5-6 and TRBJ2-3, is DAGVTQSPTHLIKTRGQQVTLRCSPKSGHDTVSWYQQALGQGPQFIFQYYEEEERQRGNFPDRFSGHQFPNYSSELNVNALLLGDSALYLCASSFGIADSTDTQYFGPGTRLTVL.

This chain links TRBV7-3 with TRBJ2-3, with 7 bases aligning to TRBD2. The CDR3 runs 18 residues. Germline V CDR1 and CDR2: SGHTA, FQGTGA. With 4 bases clipped from V and 0 bases from J, the junction kept 13 bases outside the gene matches. Written as DNA, the CDR3 is TGTGCCAGCAGCTCGCGGGGGAGACTAGTGGGAAGCACAGATACGCAGTATTTT. Translating it yields CASSSRGRLVGSTDTQYF.

This clone was found once. The chain has TRBV27 and TRBJ1-2; tentative D call: TRBD1 (5 bases). Germline CDR1 and CDR2: MNHEY and SMNVEV (reference sequence). The CDR3 runs 14 residues. V lost 2 bases, J lost 0 bases, and 7 bases lay in between. The CDR3 protein is CASSLKGANYGYTF. The CDR3 DNA follows: TGTGCCAGCAGTTTAAAAGGGGCTAACTATGGCTACACCTTC.

V is TRBV6-6 and J is TRBJ1-1; 9 nucleotides agree with TRBD1. The V gene's germline CDR1 is MNHNY and CDR2 SVGAGI (reference sequence). CDR3 length: 15 amino acids. V lost 5 bases and J lost 3; bases outside the gene matches: 7. CDR3 sequence (DNA): TGTGCCAGCAGTCAAACAGGGGGCTCCTACACTGAAGCTTTCTTT. The encoded protein is CASSQTGGSYTEAFF.

To note about this clone: A much larger clone differs by one base, so this may be a read error. V is TRBV29-1 and J is TRBJ1-1; 9 bases are shared with TRBD1. CDR1 SQVTM and CDR2 ANQGSEA come from the germline V gene. The ends lost 5 bases at V and 0 bases at J; junction bases unmatched: 7. The CDR3 extends over 15 amino acids. The CDR3 here is CSVIGTGILNTEAFF. For the CDR3, the DNA is TGCAGCGTTATAGGGACAGGGATATTGAACACTGAAGCTTTCTTT.

The genes are TRBV11-2 and TRBJ1-1; a possible D gene is TRBD1 (5 bases). Trimming left V 6 bases short and J 1 base short, with 9 bases between. Germline CDR1 reads SGHAT; CDR2 reads FQNNGV. This CDR3 has 13 residues. Here the CDR3 DNA reads TGTGCCAGCAGAGGGGAGGGGAACACTGAAGCTTTCTTT. As protein: CASRGEGNTEAFF.

The rearrangement joins TRBV19 to TRBJ2-1; TRBD2 agrees at 8 bases. With 1 base clipped from V and 2 bases from J, the junction kept 1 base outside the gene matches. There are 15 residues in the CDR3. The germline gives CDR1 LNHDA, CDR2 SQIVND (reference sequence). This chain's CDR3 is CASSIGRGAYNEQFF. The CDR3 nucleotides read TGTGCCAGTAGTATAGGGCGGGGGGCCTACAATGAGCAGTTCTTC.

This rearrangement joins TRBV4-2 to TRBJ2-1; TRBD2 aligns across 8 bases. Germline V lookup: CDR1 LGHNA, CDR2 YNFKEQ. V dropped 4 bases and J dropped 3; count of bases not matched to a gene: 17. CDR3 length: 19 amino acids. The CDR3 nucleotides are TGTGCCAGCAGCCTCATACTTCACCGGGGGGGGAAGAGCTACAATGAGCAGTTCTTC. It is translated as CASSLILHRGGKSYNEQFF.

This clone has a handful of counts. The J gene is TRBJ2-2, the V gene TRBV7-2; D unclear. The CDR3 has 14 amino acids. Deletions cut 2 bases from V and 3 bases from J, with 7 bases between. Germline lookup yields CDR1 SGHTA and CDR2 FQGNSA. Written as DNA, the CDR3 is TGTGCCAGCAGCTTACCCGTCTACACCGGGGAGCTGTTTTTT. It encodes CASSLPVYTGELFF.

V gene TRBV6-2 or TRBV6-3 combines with J gene TRBJ2-7; D is perhaps TRBD2 (6 bases). V lost 6 bases to trimming and J lost 4 bases, with 16 bases between them. The germline gives CDR1 MNHEY, CDR2 SVGEGT. This CDR3 region has 14 residues. CDR3 sequence reads: CASRPTGRGYEQYF. DNA of the CDR3: TGTGCCAGCAGACCTACCGGGCGGGGTTACGAGCAGTACTTC.

This rearrangement joins TRBV30 to TRBJ2-1, with D possibly matching TRBD2 (5 bases). Germline assignment: CDR1 GTSNPN and CDR2 SVGIG (reference sequence). V was clipped by 3 bases and J by 8 bases, with 14 bases between them. This CDR3 is built from 13 residues. In nucleotides, the CDR3 is TGTGCCTGGAGGAGGGTAGGAAACCATGAGCAGTTCTTC. Translated, it gives CAWRRVGNHEQFF.

The rearrangement uses TRBV6-5 and TRBJ2-3, with 8 bases lining up with TRBD2. CDR3 size: 15 residues. The germline CDR1 and CDR2 sequences are MNHEY and SVGAGI. V lost 10 bases and J lost 6; bases outside the gene matches: 15. The CDR3 DNA sequence: TGTGCCACCGCGAAACTAGCGGCCAATGCGGATACGCAGTATTTT. This codes for CATAKLAANADTQYF.

The chain recombines TRBV7-9 with TRBJ2-3; 11 positions match TRBD2. CDR1 is SEHNR, CDR2 FQNEAQ, per germline (reference sequence). This CDR3 has 15 residues. Losses at the gene ends were 4 bases for V and 6 bases for J; bases not matched to a gene: 6. CDR3 loop: CASSSSGRTPDTQYF. The CDR3, as DNA: TGTGCCAGCAGCTCTAGCGGGAGGACCCCGGATACGCAGTATTTT.